This T cell receptor (beta chain) was profiled in a study of shared clonotypes between healthy human individuals. Germline CDR1 and CDR2: MDHEN and SYDVKM. V shed 8 bases and J 1 base; nucleotides not matched to a gene: 10. The CDR3 runs 16 residues. Libraries were prepared by immunoSEQ multiplex PCR; TCRdb keeps only in-frame clonotypes and omits some of them. Of a few million clones listed, more than 80% are singletons. The sequencing input was naive CD4+ T cells sorted from blood. Regarding subset: CD45RA+ positively selected. J is TRBJ1-2 and V is TRBV28, with 10 bases matching TRBD1. This TCR came from a man between 18 and 35 years old in good health. The CDR3 DNA follows: TGTGCCAGCTCCCGGGGGGGGACAGGGGTTAACTATGGCTACACCTTC. Protein product: CASSRGGTGVNYGYTF.